The entry below describes one T cell receptor beta chain. These data belong to a study of CXCR3-negative and CXCR3-positive naive CD8 T cells. Study in general: The libraries yielded about 135 million TRB reads, about 1.5 +/- 0.3 million each.

CDR1 is DFQATT, CDR2 SNEGSKA, per germline (reference sequence). This CDR3 region has 16 residues. The authors made the TRB cDNA libraries by 5' RACE using UMI labels. TCRdb re-called the 5' RACE reads and gives one entry per CDR3 protein, without DNA. The repertoire table contains roughly 24,000 distinct CDR3 sequences. The TCR comes from a human donor in good health. Some clones in this sample may be carry-over from other donors' samples. The source material was memory CD8+ T cells from blood. The chain uses TRBV20-1 and TRBJ2-3. CDR3 amino acids: CSAHITSGTYTDTQYF.